This T cell receptor (beta chain) is from a study of CD8 T cells in ankylosing spondylitis. General study points: Apparently characteristic of ankylosing spondylitis blood was a TCR beta motif (eight highly homologous variants).

This clonotype appeared a few times. Its target is not known. Trimming took off 1 base at V and 7 bases at J, with 16 bases between the two ends. The length of the CDR3 is 16 residues. Germline CDR1 is LGHNA and CDR2 is YSLEER. TCRdb re-derived calls from the 5' RACE reads in MiXCR, one entry per CDR3 protein. Of 400,000 to 450,000 distinct CDR3 sequences listed, over 15% are singletons. The material sequenced was blood, either unsorted or a sorted T cell fraction (not recorded which). V usage is TRBV4-3 and J usage is TRBJ1-4; perhaps TRBD1 as D (6 bases). This clonotype originated in a male donor with ankylosing spondylitis. The CDR3 DNA sequence: TGCGCCAGCAGCCAAGCGTTAGGCAGGGGTATTGAAAAACTGTTTTTT. Amino acids: CASSQALGRGIEKLFF.